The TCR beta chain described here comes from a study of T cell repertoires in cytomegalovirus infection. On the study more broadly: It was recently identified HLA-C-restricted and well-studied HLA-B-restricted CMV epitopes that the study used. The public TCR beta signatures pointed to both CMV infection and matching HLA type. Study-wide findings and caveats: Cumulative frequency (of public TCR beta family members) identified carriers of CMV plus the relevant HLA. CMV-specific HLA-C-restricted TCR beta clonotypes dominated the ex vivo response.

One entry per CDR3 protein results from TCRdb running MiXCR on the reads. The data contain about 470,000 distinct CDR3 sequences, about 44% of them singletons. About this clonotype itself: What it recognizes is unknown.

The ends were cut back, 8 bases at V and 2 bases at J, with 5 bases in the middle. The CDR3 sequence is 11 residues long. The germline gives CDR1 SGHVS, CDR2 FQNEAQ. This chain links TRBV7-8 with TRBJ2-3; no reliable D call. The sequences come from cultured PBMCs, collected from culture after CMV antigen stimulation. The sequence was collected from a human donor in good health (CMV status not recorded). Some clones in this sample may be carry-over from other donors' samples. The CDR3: CASAYTDTQYF. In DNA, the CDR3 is TGTGCCAGCGCCTACACAGATACGCAGTATTTT.